This T cell receptor beta chain originates from a study of shared clonotypes between healthy human individuals. The CDR3 spans 15 residues. CDR1 and CDR2 from the germline V gene are SGHNT and YYREEE (reference sequence). The V end was cut by 1 base, the J end by 5 bases, with 15 bases between. The protocol was immunoSEQ multiplex PCR, while the TCRdb copy is restricted to in-frame clones and leaves out a portion. The table shows more than 2 million clones, with around 95% occurring only once. V and J are TRBV5-4 and TRBJ1-1; TRBD1 might be the D (5 bases). The material sequenced was naive CD4+ T cells sorted from blood. Noted subset: CD45RA+ positively selected. The sequence came from a man aged 18 to 30 in good health. This CDR3 reads CASSLRQGGGTEAFF. The CDR3, as DNA: TGTGCCAGCAGCTTGCGCCAGGGAGGAGGGACTGAAGCTTTCTTT.